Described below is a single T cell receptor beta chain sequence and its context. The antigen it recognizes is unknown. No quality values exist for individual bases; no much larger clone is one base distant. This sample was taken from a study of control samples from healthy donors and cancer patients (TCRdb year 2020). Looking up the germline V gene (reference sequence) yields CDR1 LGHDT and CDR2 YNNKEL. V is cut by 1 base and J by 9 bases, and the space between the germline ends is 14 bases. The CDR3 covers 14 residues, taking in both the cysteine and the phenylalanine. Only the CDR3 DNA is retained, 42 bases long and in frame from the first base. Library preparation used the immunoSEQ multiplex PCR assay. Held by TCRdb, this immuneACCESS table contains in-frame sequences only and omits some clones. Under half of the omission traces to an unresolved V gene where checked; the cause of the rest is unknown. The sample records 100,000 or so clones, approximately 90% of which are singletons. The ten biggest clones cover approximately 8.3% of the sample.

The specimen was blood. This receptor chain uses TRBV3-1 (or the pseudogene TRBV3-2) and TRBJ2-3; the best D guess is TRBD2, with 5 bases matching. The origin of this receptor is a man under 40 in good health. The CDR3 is CASSQAMDLVTQYF. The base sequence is TGTGCCAGCAGCCAAGCTATGGACTTAGTAACGCAGTATTTT.